The 3 T cell receptor beta chains listed next were all sequenced from one sample in a study of T cell changes during pregnancy in multiple sclerosis. Only in-frame clones appear in the TCRdb table, and some are missing; sequencing was by immunoSEQ multiplex PCR. The sample shows about 100,000 clones, almost 95% of them seen only once. The sequenced sample was peripheral blood, obtained before pregnancy. The receptor set was obtained from a female donor with multiple sclerosis, enrolled in a pregnancy study.

The rearrangement links TRBV29-1 to TRBJ2-7; D may be TRBD2 (6 bases). V was pared by 6 bases and J by 3 bases, with 21 bases between. This CDR3 is built from 15 residues. Looked up from germline, CDR1 is SQVTM and CDR2 is ANQGSEA. In DNA, the CDR3 is TGCAGCGTCGCCGGCCGGGACTTCCCCTTCTACGAGCAGTACTTC. Translated: CSVAGRDFPFYEQYF.

J is TRBJ1-3 and V is TRBV2; TRBD1 might be the D (5 bases). This CDR3 has 14 amino acids. V lost 8 bases and J 3 bases, leaving 14 bases between the germline ends. Germline CDR1 SNHLY, CDR2 FYNNEI. Here the CDR3 reads CASGKTGGGNTIYF. The CDR3 DNA reads as TGTGCCAGCGGAAAGACGGGGGGTGGAAACACCATATATTTT.

This chain uses TRBV27 with TRBJ1-2, with D uncertain. In germline, CDR1 is MNHEY, CDR2 SMNVEV (reference sequence). The germline V and J ends were trimmed by 4 bases and 0 bases, with 6 bases remaining between them. This CDR3 is 13 amino acids long. For the CDR3, the DNA is TGTGCCAGCAGTTCCGGGACTAACTATGGCTACACCTTC. As protein: CASSSGTNYGYTF.